This TCR beta chain was identified during a study of blood T cell repertoires in COVID-19. At the level of the study: The analysed material was cDNA or gDNA that came from T cells, B-cell-depleted T cells, or PBMCs.

Germline V gene lookup returns CDR1 KGHSH and CDR2 LQKENI. V was trimmed by 3 bases and J by 7 bases, leaving 15 bases between them. This CDR3 is built from 15 residues. Some clones are missing from TCRdb's copy, which holds only in-frame ones; the method was immunoSEQ multiplex PCR. The top ten hold approximately 37% of the sample, which has about 12,000 clones, roughly 78% seen once. The sequenced sample consisted of peripheral blood. The J gene is TRBJ2-2, the V gene TRBV18; D perhaps matches TRBD1 (6 bases). The clonotype was recovered from a human donor in a cohort sampled during active COVID-19. DNA of the CDR3: TGTGCCAGCTCACCGATGGACAGTTCAAGCGGGGAGCTGTTTTTT. This gives the protein CASSPMDSSSGELFF.